The rows below give T cell receptor beta chains drawn from one sample of a study of T-cell reconstitution after alpha-beta-depleted transplantation in children. TCRdb redid the calling of the PCR reads with MiXCR, one entry per CDR3 protein. The data hold fewer than 350,000 distinct CDR3 sequences, with about 9.9% observed a single time. Sequencing used peripheral blood, obtained 180 days after TCRalphabeta/CD19-depleted stem cell transplant. These receptors originate from a male patient aged 2-15 years who had a stem cell transplant for chronic granulomatous disease, so the T cells may come from the graft donor. Both conserved end residues are part of each CDR3. The order of the fields is CDR3 DNA, CDR3 protein, D gene, J gene, V gene, clone size. D genes are given only for firm matches. Some rows mark clone size as missing; the rest say once, few, many or name a class of expanded clone.

CDR3 DNA: TGTGCCAGCAGCTTAGGGTTCCTGGGGACCCAGTACTTC; CDR3 protein: CASSLGFLGTQYF; D gene: .; J gene: TRBJ2-5; V gene: TRBV7-2; clone size: many
CDR3 DNA: TGCAGTGCGACAACTCGGCAGTCCAGGGAGACCCAGTACTTC; CDR3 protein: CSATTRQSRETQYF; D gene: .; J gene: TRBJ2-5; V gene: TRBV20-1; clone size: many
CDR3 DNA: TGCAGCGTTGAAGGACAGGGGAACTCACCCCTCCACTTT; CDR3 protein: CSVEGQGNSPLHF; D gene: TRBD1; J gene: TRBJ1-6; V gene: TRBV29-1; clone size: many
CDR3 DNA: TGTGCCATCAGTGGCCGCACAGGGGGCACAGATACGCAGTATTTT; CDR3 protein: CAISGRTGGTDTQYF; D gene: TRBD1; J gene: TRBJ2-3; V gene: TRBV10-3; clone size: many
CDR3 DNA: TGTGCCAGCAGCGTAAGGTCGTGGTTCGAGGATCAGCCCCAGCATTTT; CDR3 protein: CASSVRSWFEDQPQHF; D gene: .; J gene: TRBJ1-5; V gene: TRBV28; clone size: .
CDR3 DNA: TGTGCCAGCGGCTGGACGGGAAACGAGCAGTACTTC; CDR3 protein: CASGWTGNEQYF; D gene: .; J gene: TRBJ2-7; V gene: TRBV25-1; clone size: many
CDR3 DNA: TGCGCCAGCAGCCAAGAGCCGGTGTTTTCAGGCACAGATACGCAGTATTTT; CDR3 protein: CASSQEPVFSGTDTQYF; D gene: .; J gene: TRBJ2-3; V gene: TRBV4-1; clone size: many
CDR3 DNA: TGTGCCAGCAGTTTATGGACAGGGAACACCTACGAGCAGTACTTC; CDR3 protein: CASSLWTGNTYEQYF; D gene: TRBD1; J gene: TRBJ2-7; V gene: TRBV27; clone size: many
CDR3 DNA: TGTGCCAGCAGCTACGTGGGGTTAGGGGTGAACAATGAGCAGTTCTTC; CDR3 protein: CASSYVGLGVNNEQFF; D gene: .; J gene: TRBJ2-1; V gene: TRBV7-8; clone size: many
CDR3 DNA: TGTGCCAGCAGCCTGACAGACCAAAACTACGAGCAGTACTTC; CDR3 protein: CASSLTDQNYEQYF; D gene: .; J gene: TRBJ2-7; V gene: TRBV11-2; clone size: many
CDR3 DNA: TGTGCCAGCAGTCTCACGGGGAAGCGGAGCGTCTACGAGCAGTACTTC; CDR3 protein: CASSLTGKRSVYEQYF; D gene: .; J gene: TRBJ2-7; V gene: TRBV12-3/TRBV12-4; clone size: many
CDR3 DNA: TGTGCCAGCAGTTTATGGCGGGGGCTCTCGAGCACCGGGGAGCTGTTTTTT; CDR3 protein: CASSLWRGLSSTGELFF; D gene: .; J gene: TRBJ2-2; V gene: TRBV12-3/TRBV12-4; clone size: many
CDR3 DNA: TGTGCCAGCACAGCTTTAGGAGTTTCTAACTATGGCTACACCTTC; CDR3 protein: CASTALGVSNYGYTF; D gene: .; J gene: TRBJ1-2; V gene: TRBV6-1; clone size: .
CDR3 DNA: TGTGCCAGCAGCGGCCGACAGGCAAGCACAGATACGCAGTATTTT; CDR3 protein: CASSGRQASTDTQYF; D gene: .; J gene: TRBJ2-3; V gene: TRBV9; clone size: many
CDR3 DNA: TGTGCCAGCAGCTTGGATCCGGGACGCTACGAGCAGTACTTC; CDR3 protein: CASSLDPGRYEQYF; D gene: .; J gene: TRBJ2-7; V gene: TRBV5-5; clone size: many
CDR3 DNA: TGTGCCAGCAGCTTAACATCAACCCAGGACGCCTACGAGCAGTACTTC; CDR3 protein: CASSLTSTQDAYEQYF; D gene: .; J gene: TRBJ2-7; V gene: TRBV7-2; clone size: many
CDR3 DNA: TGCAGTGCTAGTACTAGCGGGGGGGACACAGATACGCAGTATTTT; CDR3 protein: CSASTSGGDTDTQYF; D gene: TRBD2; J gene: TRBJ2-3; V gene: TRBV20-1; clone size: many
CDR3 DNA: TGTGCCAGCTCACCGAGACAGGGTGACGGGCCGAATTCACCCCTCCACTTT; CDR3 protein: CASSPRQGDGPNSPLHF; D gene: TRBD1; J gene: TRBJ1-6; V gene: TRBV18; clone size: few
CDR3 DNA: TGTGCCAGCAGCTTAGAACTGGGCCCTACTTATGGCTACACCTTC; CDR3 protein: CASSLELGPTYGYTF; D gene: .; J gene: TRBJ1-2; V gene: TRBV7-8; clone size: many
CDR3 DNA: TGCAGTGCTAGAGATTCGGATGCGGGGGAAGATACGCAGTATTTT; CDR3 protein: CSARDSDAGEDTQYF; D gene: TRBD2; J gene: TRBJ2-3; V gene: TRBV20-1; clone size: many
CDR3 DNA: TGCAGCGTGGACAGGGTAGCGGTCTACAATGAGCAGTTCTTC; CDR3 protein: CSVDRVAVYNEQFF; D gene: TRBD1; J gene: TRBJ2-1; V gene: TRBV29-1; clone size: many
CDR3 DNA: TGTGCCTGGAGTCCACCCTCCTTCCAGGGGGTTTACTCTGGGGCCAACGTCCTGACTTTC; CDR3 protein: CAWSPPSFQGVYSGANVLTF; D gene: TRBD1; J gene: TRBJ2-6; V gene: TRBV30; clone size: .
CDR3 DNA: TGTGCCAGCAGCTCTAAAACAGGGGGGCCCACAGATACGCAGTATTTT; CDR3 protein: CASSSKTGGPTDTQYF; D gene: TRBD1; J gene: TRBJ2-3; V gene: TRBV7-8; clone size: many
CDR3 DNA: TGTGCCAGCAGTTCTATGGTACAGGGGGATAGCTACGAGCAGTACTTC; CDR3 protein: CASSSMVQGDSYEQYF; D gene: TRBD1; J gene: TRBJ2-7; V gene: TRBV28; clone size: many
CDR3 DNA: TGTGCCAGCACCTACACGATAAACACCGGGGAGCTGTTTTTT; CDR3 protein: CASTYTINTGELFF; D gene: .; J gene: TRBJ2-2; V gene: TRBV6-5; clone size: many
CDR3 DNA: TGTGCCAGCAGTTTCCGACAGCCCAGCGGGACCCAGTACTTC; CDR3 protein: CASSFRQPSGTQYF; D gene: .; J gene: TRBJ2-5; V gene: TRBV12-3/TRBV12-4; clone size: many
CDR3 DNA: TGTGCCAGCAGGGCTAGAGTGGAGTACAATGAGCAGTTCTTC; CDR3 protein: CASRARVEYNEQFF; D gene: .; J gene: TRBJ2-1; V gene: TRBV6-2/TRBV6-3; clone size: many
CDR3 DNA: TGTGCCAGCGGAAGCTGGGGCAGGGAGACCCAGTACTTC; CDR3 protein: CASGSWGRETQYF; D gene: .; J gene: TRBJ2-5; V gene: TRBV5-6; clone size: few
CDR3 DNA: TGCGCCAGCAGCCAACAAAAGGGTATCGGGTTCGTAAATTCACCCCTCCACTTT; CDR3 protein: CASSQQKGIGFVNSPLHF; D gene: .; J gene: TRBJ1-6; V gene: TRBV4-1; clone size: many
CDR3 DNA: TGCGCCAGCAGCCAAGATCGGTCTAGCGGCTCCTACGAGCAGTACTTC; CDR3 protein: CASSQDRSSGSYEQYF; D gene: TRBD2; J gene: TRBJ2-7; V gene: TRBV4-3; clone size: many
CDR3 DNA: TGTGCCAGCAGTCCAGCGGGGGGCTTCTTCGATGAGCAGTTCTTC; CDR3 protein: CASSPAGGFFDEQFF; D gene: TRBD2; J gene: TRBJ2-1; V gene: TRBV6-1; clone size: many